This T cell receptor beta chain was sequenced in a study of T cell responses to AZD1222 COVID-19 vaccine. V lost 3 bases and J 4 bases, leaving 12 bases between the germline ends. The CDR3 spans 15 residues. Germline V gene lookup returns CDR1 MNHEY and CDR2 SVGAGI. Concerning this clone itself: The antigen is unknown.

The study's findings and limits: As reported, nearly half of all spike-specific TCRs target variant regions that are unmutated. Clonal diversity was possibly underestimated; the donors were predominantly white British and more often female. Spike-specific TCR breadth and depth were elevated following two AZD1222 doses.

Here immunoSEQ multiplex PCR was the method, and the copy in TCRdb shows in-frame clones only, minus some. This sample has 150,000 to 200,000 clones, with almost 90% found just once. The specimen comprised peripheral blood, sampled 28 days after the second AZD1222 dose. This TCR was sampled from an adult who received the AZD1222 COVID-19 vaccine. The chain links TRBV6-5 to TRBJ2-2, with D perhaps matching TRBD1 (5 bases). The CDR3: CASSYRQGATGELFF. DNA of the CDR3: TGTGCCAGCAGTTATCGGCAGGGTGCCACCGGGGAGCTGTTTTTT.